This T cell receptor (beta chain) stems from a study of post-analysis software for immune sequencing data. Study-wide context: Disease trajectories encompassed relapsing-remitting, secondary progressive and progressive-relapsing multiple sclerosis. Broader study findings: Compared with controls, patients had more of about five TRBV segments, including TRBV5-6, TRBV5-1 and TRBV20-1. F measure clustering grouped samples strongly by preparation batch. Significantly decreased normalized Chao1 diversity was recorded for multiple sclerosis patients relative to controls.

A note on this clonotype: Antigen: not known.

Germline V gene sequence: CDR1 SGHTA, CDR2 FQGTGA. This CDR3 contains 14 residues. The V end lost 2 bases, the J end lost 7 bases, and 14 bases lay between the germline ends. Unique molecular identifiers had been added to the TCR beta cDNA libraries. Input populations of 1 to 10 million T cells gave rise to 500,000 to 600,000 cDNA molecules. Each CDR3 protein gets one entry after TCRdb re-called the PCR reads with MiXCR. The table shows approximately 660,000 distinct CDR3 sequences, with around 60% occurring only once. The chain links TRBV7-3 to TRBJ1-2, with D hard to call. This receptor was taken from a girl aged 2-15 years with multiple sclerosis. Sample: blood. The DNA of the CDR3 is TGTGCCAGCAGCTTAGATGCCGGGAAAGTTGGCTACACCTTC. Translated: CASSLDAGKVGYTF.